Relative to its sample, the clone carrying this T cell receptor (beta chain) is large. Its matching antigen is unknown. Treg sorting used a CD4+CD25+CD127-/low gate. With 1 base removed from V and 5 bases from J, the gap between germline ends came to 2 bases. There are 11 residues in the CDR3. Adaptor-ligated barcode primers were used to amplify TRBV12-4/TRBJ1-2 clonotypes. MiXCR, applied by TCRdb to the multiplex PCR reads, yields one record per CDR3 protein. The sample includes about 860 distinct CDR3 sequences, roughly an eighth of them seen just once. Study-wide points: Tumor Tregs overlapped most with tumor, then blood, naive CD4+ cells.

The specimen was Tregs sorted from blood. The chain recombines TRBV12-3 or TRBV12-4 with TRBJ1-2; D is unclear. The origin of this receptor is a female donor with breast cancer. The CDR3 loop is CASSLEYGYTF. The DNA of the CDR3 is TGTGCCAGCAGTTTAGAGTATGGCTACACCTTC.